The 27 T cell receptor beta chains below were found in one sample sequenced in a study of blood T cells in healthy people across ages. Through a sample-barcoded 5' primer and a J-beta primer mix, a second PCR was run for roughly 7 to 12 cycles. TCRdb reprocessed the 5' RACE reads via MiXCR and lists one record per CDR3 protein. Found here are 1.5 million to 2 million distinct CDR3 sequences, approximately 40% of them singletons; the top ten hold about 23%. Material for sequencing was blood. Receptor source: a human donor in good health.

The chain joins TRBV19 to TRBJ1-5; no clear D. The V gene's germline CDR1 is LNHDA and CDR2 SQIVND (reference sequence). Trimming removed 5 bases from V and 11 bases from J, with 13 bases in between. This CDR3 contains 12 residues. The CDR3 bases are TGTGCCAGTAGTGATAGAGAGACGACCCAGCATTTT. It translates to CASSDRETTQHF.

The rearrangement joins TRBV7-3 to TRBJ2-1; tentative D call: TRBD2 (6 bases). V lost 2 bases and J lost 6, with 17 bases in between. CDR1 and CDR2 from the germline V gene are SGHTA and FQGTGA. CDR3 length: 16 residues. CDR3 bases: TGTGCCAGCAGCTTATACGGCCTGGGGGGTGGCAATGAGCAGTTCTTC. It codes for CASSLYGLGGGNEQFF.

Details on this clonotype: At one end, the junction sequence differs from germline, possibly due to a read error. V gene TRBV7-2 combines with J gene TRBJ2-3; 8 positions match TRBD2. The CDR3 contains 14 residues. CDR1 and CDR2 (germline): SGHTA, FQGNSA. CDR3 DNA: TGTGCCAGCAACTTAGGATCGACTAGCGCTACGCAGTATTTT. It is translated as CASNLGSTSATQYF.

V is TRBV20-1 and J is TRBJ1-5; a possible D gene is TRBD1 (5 bases). V dropped 0 bases and J dropped 9 bases, with 15 bases sitting between them. Germline assignment: CDR1 DFQATT and CDR2 SNEGSKA (reference sequence). CDR3 size: 14 residues. CDR3 sequence (DNA): TGCAGTGCTAGAGATCGAAGGGGACGGCGGCCCCAGCATTTT. Amino acids: CSARDRRGRRPQHF.

The V call is TRBV3-1, the J call TRBJ2-2; unclear D gene. From germline, CDR1 is LGHDT and CDR2 YNNKEL (reference sequence). V dropped 7 bases and J dropped 1 base, with 10 bases sitting between them. This CDR3 is built from 14 residues. This chain's CDR3 is CASKDIKNTGELFF. The CDR3 DNA follows: TGTGCCAGCAAAGACATAAAGAACACCGGGGAGCTGTTTTTT.

Only a few counts were recorded for this clonotype. This chain uses TRBV7-2 with TRBJ2-7; D unresolved. The germline V gene has CDR1 SGHTA and CDR2 FQGNSA. The germline V and J ends were trimmed by 5 bases and 0 bases, with 11 bases remaining between them. The CDR3 is 14 amino acids. CDR3 in DNA: TGTGCCAGCAGCCCCGTGGGGAACTCCTACGAGCAGTACTTC. Protein sequence: CASSPVGNSYEQYF.

With respect to this clonotype: This sequence may be a read error, since a much larger clone differs from it by one base. The chain carries TRBV29-1 and TRBJ2-1; D is perhaps TRBD1 or TRBD2 (5 bases each). The J call may be incorrect, as the DNA end agrees better with TRBJ2-7. This CDR3 spans 13 amino acids. Looked up from germline, CDR1 is SQVTM and CDR2 is ANQGSEA. The CDR3 sequence: CSLYEGPGNEQYF. The CDR3 DNA is TGCAGCTTATACGAGGGGCCAGGCAATGAGCAGTACTTC.

The CDR3 DNA is TGCGCCAGCAGCCAGTCACAGAACAATGAGCAGTTCTTC. This encodes CASSQSQNNEQFF. The chain combines TRBV4-1 with TRBJ2-1; D remains ambiguous. Germline CDR1 MGHRA, CDR2 YSYEKL. V was pared by 3 bases and J by 5 bases, with 8 bases between. This CDR3 is 13 amino acids long.

The chain couples TRBV7-9 to TRBJ2-3; the D call may be TRBD1 or TRBD2 (6 bases each). The CDR3 covers 15 residues. The germline gives CDR1 SEHNR, CDR2 FQNEAQ (reference sequence). V gave up 8 bases and J gave up 2 bases, with 17 bases separating them. The CDR3 loop reads CASAETGADTDTQYF. CDR3 DNA sequence: TGTGCCAGCGCAGAAACGGGGGCCGACACAGATACGCAGTATTTT.

The rearrangement joins TRBV4-2 to TRBJ1-2, with TRBD1 matching over 10 bases. CDR1 is LGHNA and CDR2 is YNFKEQ in the germline V gene. V was clipped by 0 bases and J by 6 bases; unmatched bases: 7. The CDR3 has 16 amino acids. The CDR3 DNA sequence: TGTGCCAGCAGCCAAGATTCCGGGACAGGGGCTGATGGCTACACCTTC. Encoded protein: CASSQDSGTGADGYTF.

The chain recombines TRBV4-3 with TRBJ2-3; D not certain. The CDR3 contains 10 residues. Trimming left V 10 bases short and J 5 bases short, with 7 bases between. Germline CDR1 is LGHNA and CDR2 is YSLEER. CDR3 DNA sequence: TGCGCCACACTAATAGATACGCAGTATTTT. This sequence encodes CATLIDTQYF.

This clonotype was picked up a small number of times. At one boundary the junction diverges from the germline segment, which might be a read error. The chain couples TRBV3-1 to TRBJ2-7; 11 bases fit TRBD2. CDR1 and CDR2 (germline): LGHDT, YNNKEL (reference sequence). This CDR3 contains 14 residues. As DNA, the CDR3 is TGTGCCAACAGCTTCCGACTAGCGGGATACGAGCAGTACTTC. Translated, it gives CANSFRLAGYEQYF.

This clonotype was counted between two and nine times. The rearrangement links TRBV7-8 to TRBJ2-1; D remains ambiguous. The ends were cut back, 5 bases at V and 2 bases at J, with 10 bases in the middle. Germline-derived CDR1 and CDR2 are SGHVS and FQNEAQ. The CDR3 runs to 14 residues. CDR3: CASSRHGAYNEQFF. CDR3 DNA: TGTGCCAGCAGCCGTCATGGGGCCTACAATGAGCAGTTCTTC.

This chain joins TRBV7-6 and TRBJ2-1; D ambiguous. Germline V gene data show CDR1 as SGHVS and CDR2 as FNYEAQ. The CDR3 totals 17 residues. Trimming cost V 3 bases and J 6 bases, with 21 bases left between them. The CDR3 here is CASSFTTSYNSFNEQFF. The CDR3 nucleotides read TGTGCCAGCAGCTTTACAACCAGTTATAATTCTTTCAATGAGCAGTTCTTC.

CDR3 sequence reads: CASSHPTRADTQETQFF. CDR3 DNA: TGCGCCAGCAGCCACCCCACAAGGGCGGACACCCAAGAGACCCAGTTCTTC. The V gene is TRBV4-1, the J gene TRBJ2-5, with D perhaps matching TRBD1 (5 bases). The better agreement between TRBJ2-1 and the DNA end casts doubt on the J call. Germline assignment: CDR1 MGHRA and CDR2 YSYEKL. The CDR3 sequence is 17 residues long.

This clonotype was counted only a few times. The rearrangement links TRBV3-1 to TRBJ2-7; D is possibly TRBD1 (6 bases). The CDR3 is 13 residues long. Germline CDR1 is LGHDT and CDR2 is YNNKEL (reference sequence). V was trimmed by 5 bases and J by 3 bases, leaving 11 bases between them. In nucleotides, the CDR3 is TGTGCCAGCAGCGCTGGACAGAACTACGAGCAGTACTTC. Translated: CASSAGQNYEQYF.

This clonotype turned up a few times. V is TRBV6-2 or TRBV6-3 and J is TRBJ2-5; tentatively, D is TRBD1 (6 bases). The germline V and J ends were trimmed by 6 bases and 11 bases, with 28 bases remaining between them. CDR3 length: 16 amino acids. The germline CDR1 and CDR2 sequences are MNHEY and SVGEGT. The CDR3 DNA reads as TGTGCCAGCAGCAAACCCGACCCTATGGCGGAGAGGGGGCAGTACTTC. The encoded protein is CASSKPDPMAERGQYF.

A few counts support this clonotype. The gene calls are TRBV6-1 and TRBJ2-1, with 11 bases aligning to TRBD2. The ends lost 6 bases at V and 8 bases at J; junction bases unmatched: 6. Germline lookup yields CDR1 MNHNS and CDR2 SASEGT. The CDR3 is made up of 14 amino acids. As DNA, the CDR3 is TGTGCCAGCAGCCATAGCGGGGGGGCATATGAGCAGTTCTTC. It yields the protein CASSHSGGAYEQFF.

This clonotype was detected many times. The chain combines TRBV29-1 with TRBJ1-2; D is unclear. This CDR3 spans 11 amino acids. Trimming shortened V by 5 bases and J by 5 bases, and 9 bases separated the two germline ends. CDR1 SQVTM and CDR2 ANQGSEA come from the germline V gene. DNA for the CDR3: TGCAGCGTTAGAAGGGAGTATGGCTACACCTTC. The encoded protein is CSVRREYGYTF. The full variable domain, with the rest looked up from reference TRBV29-1 and TRBJ1-2, is SAVISQKPSRDICQRGTSLTIQCQVDSQVTMMFWYRQQPGQSLTLIATANQGSEATYESGFVIDKFPISRPNLTFSTLTVSNMSPEDSSIYLCSVRREYGYTFGSGTRLTVV.

The chain employs TRBV28 and TRBJ2-4, with 7 bases that match TRBD1. The J call may be in error: the DNA end matches TRBJ2-5 better. Germline CDR1 is MDHEN and CDR2 is SYDVKM. CDR3 length: 13 amino acids. The CDR3 sequence: CVSRVGGGETQYF. CDR3 DNA sequence: TGTGTCAGTCGAGTAGGGGGCGGTGAGACCCAGTACTTC.

This clonotype was seen only once. The chain combines TRBV7-9 with TRBJ2-1, with TRBD1 identical over 8 bases. The CDR3 sequence is 13 residues long. Germline trimming cut 7 bases from V and 9 bases from J; bases unmatched to any gene: 8. Germline values: CDR1 SEHNR, CDR2 FQNEAQ (reference sequence). The CDR3 protein is CASTLTGVGEQFF. The CDR3 bases are TGTGCCAGCACCCTGACAGGGGTTGGTGAGCAGTTCTTC.

The rearrangement links TRBV5-6 to TRBJ2-3, with TRBD2 identical over 9 bases. This CDR3 spans 15 amino acids. Germline values: CDR1 SGHDT, CDR2 YYEEEE. V dropped 2 bases and J dropped 4; count of bases not matched to a gene: 5. In DNA form, the CDR3 reads TGTGCCAGCAGCTTATCGCGGGGGGGCCCAGATACGCAGTATTTT. Translating it yields CASSLSRGGPDTQYF.

This clonotype was observed a few times. The rearrangement links TRBV7-8 to TRBJ2-7; possibly TRBD2 for D (6 bases). The J call may be mistaken, given a closer DNA end match to TRBJ2-5. From germline, CDR1 is SGHVS and CDR2 FQNEAQ. This CDR3 is 14 amino acids long. This chain's CDR3 is CASSLPGLEETQYF. Here the CDR3 DNA reads TGTGCCAGCAGCTTACCGGGACTTGAAGAGACCCAGTACTTC.

On this clonotype itself: Being one base from a much bigger clone, this may be a read error. This chain joins TRBV5-6 and TRBJ1-2; D gene uncertain. Germline CDR1 and CDR2: SGHDT and YYEEEE. The CDR3 has 14 residues. The CDR3 reads CANSPNIRGYGYTF. The CDR3 DNA sequence: TGTGCCAACAGCCCAAACATTCGGGGCTATGGCTACACCTTC.

This sequence joins TRBV20-1 and TRBJ2-1; 9 nucleotides agree with TRBD2. The trim removed 2 bases at V and 9 bases at J, leaving 11 bases unmatched. The V gene's germline CDR1 is DFQATT and CDR2 SNEGSKA (reference sequence). This CDR3 has 15 amino acids. The CDR3 here is CSARLRAGGHPEQFF. DNA of the CDR3: TGCAGTGCTAGATTGCGAGCGGGGGGCCACCCTGAGCAGTTCTTC.

In this sample, this clonotype turned up a few times. The rearrangement joins TRBV6-2 or TRBV6-3 to TRBJ2-5; D call uncertain. V lost 2 bases and J lost 2, with 9 bases in between. CDR1 MNHEY and CDR2 SVGEGT come from the germline V gene. The CDR3 sequence is 14 residues long. The CDR3 reads CASSYGSQQETQYF. In DNA form, the CDR3 reads TGTGCCAGCAGTTACGGTTCTCAGCAAGAGACCCAGTACTTC.

This sequence joins TRBV28 and TRBJ1-5; weak D call: TRBD1 (5 bases). The CDR3 covers 18 residues. CDR1 and CDR2 from the germline V gene are MDHEN and SYDVKM. V lost 7 bases and J 6 bases, leaving 28 bases between the germline ends. The CDR3 spells CASTKPGPNRGVSQPQHF. CDR3 in DNA: TGTGCCAGCACTAAACCGGGACCTAATCGCGGGGTGAGTCAGCCCCAGCATTTT.